This T cell receptor (beta chain) was recorded in a study of blood T cell repertoires in COVID-19. Study summary: Sample material is recorded as cDNA or gDNA derived from T cells, B-cell-depleted T cells, or PBMCs.

With 3 bases removed from V and 10 bases from J, the gap between germline ends came to 20 bases. CDR3 length: 16 residues. CDR1 is SGHRS, CDR2 YFSETQ, per germline. As processed by the authors: Nucleated cell counts were estimated from reference gene primer amplification. This table comes from immunoSEQ multiplex PCR, and its TCRdb copy is limited to in-frame clones, with some not included. V, J and clone size were drawn from that table, and D and trimming were deduced from the DNA. The sample comprises fewer than 250,000 clones, around 85% of which are singletons, and 0.6% to 0.9% rests with the top ten.

Sequencing used peripheral blood. This chain uses TRBV5-1 with TRBJ1-6, with a possible D match to TRBD1 (6 bases). The receptor was derived from a woman between 65 and 79 years old with acute or convalescent COVID-19. CDR3 protein: CASSSHGGIRGSPLHF. The CDR3 DNA sequence: TGCGCCAGCAGCTCCCACGGTGGGATCAGGGGATCACCCCTCCACTTT.